This TCR beta chain is drawn from a study of cytomegalovirus exposure and HLA in healthy donors. Turning to the study itself: Earlier, 95 million to 120 million unique TCR beta sequences were recovered from around 200 million T cells by an analysis. Study-level findings and limits: Among donors in an Asian-associated ancestry cluster, a later analysis reportedly found fewer N-insertions than the approximately 670-donor mean. Available immune exposure information covered CMV serostatus only.

With respect to this clone: What it binds is unknown.

The primer mix had 60 Vbeta and 13 Jbeta primers. Assay: immunoSEQ multiplex PCR; the TCRdb copy retains only in-frame clones and omits some. The sample carries about 140,000 clones, around 84% recorded once. CDR3 size: 14 residues. V was clipped by 3 bases and J by 1 base, with 8 bases between them. Germline CDR1 and CDR2: SGHTA and FQGNSA. This rearrangement joins TRBV7-2 to TRBJ2-3, with D possibly matching TRBD1 (5 bases). This TCR derives from a man aged 50 to 59 in good health and CMV-seronegative. The sequencing sample was made of PBMCs. The CDR3 sequence is CASSLGRGTDTQYF. CDR3 bases: TGTGCCAGCAGCTTGGGCAGGGGCACAGATACGCAGTATTTT.